Described below is a single T cell receptor (beta chain) sequence and its context. The data originate from a study of blood T cell repertoires in COVID-19. Study summary: Collection of acute and convalescent COVID-19 samples took place in the United States, Italy and Spain.

Participant ages covered roughly 18 to 90 years across 20 to 30 US areas. This CDR3 is built from 14 residues. Germline V gene sequence: CDR1 LNHDA, CDR2 SQIVND (reference sequence). The V and J ends lost 2 bases and 7 bases respectively, with 14 bases between them. How the authors handled the data: Estimation of nucleated cell counts was performed using reference gene primer amplification. TCRdb's copy holds only in-frame clones and misses some; the assay was immunoSEQ multiplex PCR. The DNA gave D and trimming, while V, J and clone size come from that table. This table has 350,000 to 450,000 clones, roughly four fifths appearing once.

The source material was PBMCs or T cells enriched from blood (not recorded which). The TCR originated in a woman aged 50 to 60 who had recovered from COVID-19. This chain connects TRBV19 to TRBJ1-2, with D tentatively TRBD1 (5 bases). This CDR3 is CASSILQVLGGYTF. DNA of the CDR3: TGTGCCAGTAGTATATTACAGGTACTTGGTGGCTACACCTTC.